The clone carrying this T cell receptor (beta chain) was detected once. This sample was included in a study of blood T cell repertoires in COVID-19. Study information: The analysed material was cDNA or gDNA that came from T cells, B-cell-depleted T cells, or PBMCs.

Clones were sequenced by immunoSEQ multiplex PCR, and TCRdb holds only the in-frame ones, with some missing. The sample carries 110,000 or so clones, approximately 81% recorded once. Germline V gene lookup returns CDR1 SGDLS and CDR2 YYNGEE. The CDR3 runs to 16 residues. V was clipped by 0 bases and J by 0 bases, with 10 bases between them. The sequencing sample was made of peripheral blood. The J gene is TRBJ1-3, the V gene TRBV9; D not resolved. This receptor was identified in a man aged 50-60 years with acute or convalescent COVID-19. CDR3 loop: CASSVDPGASGNTIYF. In nucleotides, the CDR3 is TGTGCCAGCAGCGTAGACCCAGGTGCCTCTGGAAACACCATATATTTT.